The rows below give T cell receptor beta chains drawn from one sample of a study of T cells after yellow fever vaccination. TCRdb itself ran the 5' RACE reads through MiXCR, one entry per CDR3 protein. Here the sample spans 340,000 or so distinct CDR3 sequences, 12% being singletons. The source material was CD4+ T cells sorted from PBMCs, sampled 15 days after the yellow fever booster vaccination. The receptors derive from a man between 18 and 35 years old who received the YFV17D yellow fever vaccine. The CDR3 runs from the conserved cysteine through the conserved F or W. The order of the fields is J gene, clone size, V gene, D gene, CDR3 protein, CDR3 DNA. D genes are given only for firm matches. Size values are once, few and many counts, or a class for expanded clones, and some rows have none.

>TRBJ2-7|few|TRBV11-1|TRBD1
CASSLETGAFPYEQYF
TGTGCCAGCAGCTTAGAAACAGGGGCCTTTCCCTACGAGCAGTACTTC
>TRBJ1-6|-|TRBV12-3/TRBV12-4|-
CASGQGQGSPLHF
TGTGCCAGCGGGCAGGGGCAAGGTTCACCCCTCCACTTT
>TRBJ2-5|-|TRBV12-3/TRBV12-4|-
CASCNGPGPSLQETQYF
TGTGCCAGCTGCAACGGACCGGGACCGTCATTGCAAGAGACCCAGTACTTC
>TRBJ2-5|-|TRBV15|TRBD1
CATSRGQGEETQYF
TGTGCCACCAGCAGAGGACAGGGGGAAGAGACCCAGTACTTC
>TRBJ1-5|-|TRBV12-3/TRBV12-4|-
CASSRTLKGNQPQHF
TGTGCCAGCAGCAGGACCCTAAAGGGCAATCAGCCCCAGCATTTT
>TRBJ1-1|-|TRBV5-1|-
CASSIKVLGDTEAFF
TGCGCCAGCAGCATAAAGGTCCTAGGGGACACTGAAGCTTTCTTT
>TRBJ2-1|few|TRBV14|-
CASSPQWGTGVDEQFF
TGTGCCAGCAGCCCCCAGTGGGGGACGGGGGTGGATGAGCAGTTCTTC
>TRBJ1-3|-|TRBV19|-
CASSIGWPGISGNTIYF
TGTGCCAGTAGTATAGGTTGGCCGGGAATCTCTGGAAACACCATATATTTT
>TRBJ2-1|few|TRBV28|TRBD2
CASRPSGGASYNEQFF
TGTGCCAGCAGACCGAGCGGGGGGGCCTCCTACAATGAGCAGTTCTTC
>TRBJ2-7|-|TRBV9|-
CASGPAGMYEQYF
TGTGCCAGCGGACCCGCCGGGATGTACGAGCAGTACTTC
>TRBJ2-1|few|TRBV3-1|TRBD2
CASSVLAGGNEQFF
TGTGCCAGCAGCGTACTAGCGGGGGGCAATGAGCAGTTCTTC
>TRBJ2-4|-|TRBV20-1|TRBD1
CSARPQGALNIQYF
TGCAGTGCTAGACCACAGGGGGCGTTAAACATTCAGTACTTC
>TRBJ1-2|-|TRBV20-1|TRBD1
CSPQTGVDYGYTF
TGCAGTCCACAGACAGGGGTTGACTATGGCTACACCTTC
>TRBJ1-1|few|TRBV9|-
CASSVRVGTEAFF
TGTGCCAGCAGCGTTAGGGTCGGTACTGAAGCTTTCTTT
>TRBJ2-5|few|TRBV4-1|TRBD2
CASSQDGAGEETQYF
TGCGCCAGCAGCCAAGACGGGGCGGGGGAAGAGACCCAGTACTTC
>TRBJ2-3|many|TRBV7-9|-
CASSLASSYTQYF
TGTGCCAGCAGCTTAGCCTCCTCATATACGCAGTATTTT
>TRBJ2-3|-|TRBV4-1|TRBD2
CASSQLSGGAADTQYF
TGCGCCAGCAGCCAACTTAGCGGGGGGGCCGCAGATACGCAGTATTTT
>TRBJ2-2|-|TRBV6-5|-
CASSLGGASTGELFF
TGTGCCAGCAGCCTGGGGGGGGCGAGCACCGGGGAGCTGTTTTTT
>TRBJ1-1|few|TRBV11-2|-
CASSRRDTEAFF
TGTGCCAGCAGCCGGAGGGACACTGAAGCTTTCTTT
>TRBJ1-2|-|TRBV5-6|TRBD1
CASSLEGQVYGYTF
TGTGCCAGCAGCTTGGAGGGACAGGTCTATGGCTACACCTTC
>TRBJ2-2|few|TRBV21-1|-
CASSKDLGGGKSGELFF
TGTGCCAGCAGCAAAGACCTGGGGGGCGGAAAGTCCGGGGAGCTGTTTTTT
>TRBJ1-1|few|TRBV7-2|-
CASRPQGGVNTEAFF
TGTGCCAGCAGACCCCAGGGAGGTGTGAACACTGAAGCTTTCTTT
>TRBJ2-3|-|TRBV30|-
CAWRTSPSTDTQYF
TGTGCCTGGAGGACTAGTCCTTCCACAGATACGCAGTATTTT